One T cell receptor beta chain is described in this entry. The antigen remains unidentified. The germline gene is not matched at one end of the junction; a read error may be the cause. Data came from immunoSEQ multiplex PCR; TCRdb stores just in-frame clones and leaves some out. This sample has fewer than 15,000 clones, with about 71% found just once. The sample belongs to a study of radiation and T cells in renal cell carcinoma. Treatment denoted: treatment-naive control, cytoreductive nephrectomy. Control samples are tumors resected by cytoreductive nephrectomy without prior radiation. Control tumor donors were a few females and roughly ten males, median age approximately 50 years. This CDR3 comprises 16 residues. Germline CDR1 is SSHAT and CDR2 is FNYEAQ (reference sequence). Findings and limits, study-wide: Intratumoral heterogeneity was not captured in these approximately 1 g regions. Irradiated tumors held more dominant CDR3 motifs than control tumors.

This TCR came from a woman of 80 years or more with renal cell carcinoma. The gene calls are TRBV7-7 and TRBJ1-1; D is unclear. Sample: tumor tissue, taken from a patient whose treatment was nephrectomy without radiotherapy. The CDR3 sequence is CASSLSGQVLNTEAFF. CDR3 bases: TGTGCTAGCAGCTTAAGTGGGCAAGTCCTGAACACTGAAGCTTTCTTT.